The 12 T cell receptor beta chains below come from one sample, sequenced in a study of shared T cell receptors in the human thymus. The protocol was immunoSEQ multiplex PCR, while the TCRdb copy is restricted to in-frame clones and leaves out a portion. The data contain roughly 550,000 clones, 78% of them singletons. The same data also went into a second study, on human thymus T cells.

Material for sequencing was thymocytes. These receptors were collected from a boy younger than two with a congenital heart defect.

This clone was found a few times. The chain links TRBV7-9 to TRBJ1-2; D is perhaps TRBD1 (6 bases). The CDR3 is 17 residues long. Germline-derived CDR1 and CDR2 are SEHNR and FQNEAQ (reference sequence). The ends were cut back, 5 bases at V and 3 bases at J, with 22 bases in the middle. CDR3 in DNA: TGTGCCAGCAGCCCCACTATTGTTGGGGGCGCGGACTATGGCTACACCTTC. Protein: CASSPTIVGGADYGYTF.

On this clone itself: The same CDR3 arises from other DNA sequences in this sample as well. The J gene is TRBJ2-3, the V gene TRBV6-1, with 10 bases lining up with TRBD1. Germline trimming cut 6 bases from V and 3 bases from J; bases unmatched to any gene: 3. Looked up from germline, CDR1 is MNHNS and CDR2 is SASEGT. The CDR3 covers 14 residues. CDR3: CASSRDRGTDTQYF. The CDR3, as DNA: TGTGCCAGCAGCCGGGACAGGGGTACAGATACGCAGTATTTT.

V is TRBV19 and J is TRBJ2-7; 10 nucleotides align to TRBD1. V dropped 5 bases and J dropped 3; count of bases not matched to a gene: 13. The CDR3 length is 17 residues. Germline CDR1 is LNHDA and CDR2 is SQIVND (reference sequence). The CDR3 here is CASSVDRGLAKIYEQYF. Here the CDR3 DNA reads TGTGCCAGTAGTGTCGACAGGGGGCTGGCCAAAATCTACGAGCAGTACTTC.

This clone was observed a handful of times. The chain joins TRBV10-3 to TRBJ2-7, with 8 positions matching TRBD1. Germline V CDR1 and CDR2: ENHRY, SYGVKD. CDR3 size: 14 residues. Trimming removed 6 bases from V and 2 bases from J; junction bases left unmatched: 6. The CDR3 region has the DNA TGTGCCATCAGGGGACAGGAAGAAACCTACGAGCAGTACTTC. Encoded protein: CAIRGQEETYEQYF.

The chain links TRBV30 to TRBJ2-1; TRBD2 matches 12 bases. This CDR3 has 16 amino acids. CDR1 and CDR2 (germline): GTSNPN, SVGIG (reference sequence). V shed 0 bases and J 7 bases; nucleotides not matched to a gene: 7. CDR3 nucleotide sequence: TGTGCCTGGAGTGTTAGACTAGCGGGAGACCGGAATGAGCAGTTCTTC. It yields the protein CAWSVRLAGDRNEQFF.

The chain joins TRBV29-1 to TRBJ2-6; 7 bases align to TRBD1. This CDR3 is built from 14 residues. Trimming at V came to 5 bases and at J to 2 bases, leaving 3 bases not matched to a gene. Germline CDR1 is SQVTM and CDR2 is ANQGSEA. This CDR3 is CSVRTGAGANVLTF. The CDR3 DNA reads TGCAGCGTTCGAACAGGGGCTGGGGCCAACGTCCTGACTTTC.

The chain combines TRBV30 with TRBJ1-4; 11 bases are shared with TRBD1. The V gene's germline CDR1 is GTSNPN and CDR2 SVGIG (reference sequence). The CDR3 is made up of 14 amino acids. V gave up 6 bases and J gave up 6 bases; unmatched junction bases: 6. CDR3 coding DNA: TGTGCCTGCCTCTTGGACAGGGGGCATGAAAAACTGTTTTTT. It codes for CACLLDRGHEKLFF.

This chain links TRBV23-1 with TRBJ2-3, with 7 bases aligning to TRBD1. TRBV23-1 is classed as an ORF, of uncertain function. Unmatched junction bases numbered 12, after V lost 6 bases and J lost 9 bases. This CDR3 has 14 amino acids. The DNA of the CDR3 is TGCGCCAGCAGCCGCGGTACAGGGGCCTGCACGCAGTATTTT. Protein product: CASSRGTGACTQYF.

This chain joins TRBV5-4 and TRBJ1-2; 7 positions agree with TRBD1. Germline CDR1 reads SGHNT; CDR2 reads YYREEE (reference sequence). Trimming took 4 bases from V and 1 from J; bases not matched to a gene: 13. The CDR3 spans 17 residues. The CDR3 sequence: CASSLQDRSPLNYGYTF. The CDR3 DNA sequence: TGTGCCAGCAGCCTCCAGGACAGGTCCCCACTTAACTATGGCTACACCTTC.

The chain is built from TRBV6-1 and TRBJ1-5; D gene unclear. CDR3 length: 13 amino acids. The V gene's germline CDR1 is MNHNS and CDR2 SASEGT. V lost 7 bases, J lost 2 bases, and 9 bases lay in between. The CDR3 protein is CASMRAGNQPQHF. For the CDR3, the DNA is TGTGCCAGCATGAGGGCGGGCAATCAGCCCCAGCATTTT.

J is TRBJ1-1 and V is TRBV28; D gene ambiguous. The V gene's germline CDR1 is MDHEN and CDR2 SYDVKM. Trimming took 3 bases from V and 7 from J, leaving 9 bases between them. The CDR3 length is 12 residues. CDR3 bases: TGTGCCAGCAGTTTCGGGGAACGTGAAGCTTTCTTT. This sequence encodes CASSFGEREAFF.

This chain joins TRBV11-2 and TRBJ2-1; TRBD2 is a possible D gene (6 bases). CDR1 SGHAT and CDR2 FQNNGV come from the germline V gene. Trimming cost V 1 base and J 0 bases, with 7 bases left between them. The length of the CDR3 is 15 residues. CDR3 amino acids: CASSLVGSSYNEQFF. The CDR3 DNA reads TGTGCCAGCAGCTTAGTCGGGAGCTCCTACAATGAGCAGTTCTTC.